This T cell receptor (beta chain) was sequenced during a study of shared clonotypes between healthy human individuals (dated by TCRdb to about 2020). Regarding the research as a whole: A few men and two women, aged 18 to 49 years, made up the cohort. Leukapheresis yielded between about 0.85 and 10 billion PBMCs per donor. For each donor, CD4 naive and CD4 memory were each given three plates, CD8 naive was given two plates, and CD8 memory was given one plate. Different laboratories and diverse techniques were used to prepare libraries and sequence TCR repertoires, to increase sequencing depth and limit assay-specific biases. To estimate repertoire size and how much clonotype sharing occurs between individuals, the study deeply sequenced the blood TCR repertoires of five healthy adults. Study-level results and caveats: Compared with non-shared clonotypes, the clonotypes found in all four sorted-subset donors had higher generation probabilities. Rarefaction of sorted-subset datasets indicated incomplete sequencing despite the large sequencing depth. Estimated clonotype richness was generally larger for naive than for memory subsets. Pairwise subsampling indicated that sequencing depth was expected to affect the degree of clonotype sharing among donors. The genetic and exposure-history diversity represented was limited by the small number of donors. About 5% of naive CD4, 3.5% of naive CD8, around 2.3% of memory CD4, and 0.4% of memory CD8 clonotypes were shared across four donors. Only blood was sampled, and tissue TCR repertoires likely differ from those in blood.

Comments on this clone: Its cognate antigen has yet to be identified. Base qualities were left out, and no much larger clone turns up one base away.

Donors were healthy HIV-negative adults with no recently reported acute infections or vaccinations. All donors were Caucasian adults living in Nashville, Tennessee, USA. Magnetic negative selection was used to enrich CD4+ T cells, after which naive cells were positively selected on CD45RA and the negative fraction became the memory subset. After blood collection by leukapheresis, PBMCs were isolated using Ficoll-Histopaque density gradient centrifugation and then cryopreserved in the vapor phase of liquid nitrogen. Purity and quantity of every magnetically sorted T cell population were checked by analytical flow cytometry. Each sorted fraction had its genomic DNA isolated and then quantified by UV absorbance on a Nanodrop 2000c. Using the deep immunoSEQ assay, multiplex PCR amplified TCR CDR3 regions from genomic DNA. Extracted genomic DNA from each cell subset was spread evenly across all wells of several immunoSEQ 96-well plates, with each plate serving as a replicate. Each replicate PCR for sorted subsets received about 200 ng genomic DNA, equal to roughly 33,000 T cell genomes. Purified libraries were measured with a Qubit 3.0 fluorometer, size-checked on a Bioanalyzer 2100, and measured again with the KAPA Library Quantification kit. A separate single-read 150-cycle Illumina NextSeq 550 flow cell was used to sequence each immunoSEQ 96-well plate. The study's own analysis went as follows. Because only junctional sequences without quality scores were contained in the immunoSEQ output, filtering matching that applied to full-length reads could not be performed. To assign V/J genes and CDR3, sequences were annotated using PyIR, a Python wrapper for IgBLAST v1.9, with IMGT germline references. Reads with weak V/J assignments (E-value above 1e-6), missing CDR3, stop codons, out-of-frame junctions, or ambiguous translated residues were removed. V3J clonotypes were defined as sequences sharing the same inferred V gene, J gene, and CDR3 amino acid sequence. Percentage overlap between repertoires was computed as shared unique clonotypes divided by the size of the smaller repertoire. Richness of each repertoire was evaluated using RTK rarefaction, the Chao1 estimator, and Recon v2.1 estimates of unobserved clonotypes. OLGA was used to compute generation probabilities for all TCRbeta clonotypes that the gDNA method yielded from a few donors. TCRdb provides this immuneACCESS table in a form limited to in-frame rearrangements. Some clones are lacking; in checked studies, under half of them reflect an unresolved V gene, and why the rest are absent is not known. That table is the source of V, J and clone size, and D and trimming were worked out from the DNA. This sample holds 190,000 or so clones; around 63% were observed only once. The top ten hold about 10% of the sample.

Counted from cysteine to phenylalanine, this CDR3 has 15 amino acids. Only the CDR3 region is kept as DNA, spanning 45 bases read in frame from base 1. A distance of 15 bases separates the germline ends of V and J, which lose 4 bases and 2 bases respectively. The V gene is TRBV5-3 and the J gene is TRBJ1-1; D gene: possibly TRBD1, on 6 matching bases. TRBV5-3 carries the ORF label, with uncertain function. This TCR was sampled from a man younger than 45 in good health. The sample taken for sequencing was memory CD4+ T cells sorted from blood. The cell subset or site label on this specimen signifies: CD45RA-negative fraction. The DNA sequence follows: TGTGCCAGAAGCCTCTCCGCGGGGGGCAACACTGAAGCTTTCTTT. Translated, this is CARSLSAGGNTEAFF.